The 21 T cell receptor beta chains given below trace back to one sample, sequenced in a study of cytomegalovirus exposure and HLA in healthy donors. Both 60 Vbeta primers and 13 Jbeta primers went into the PCR. Libraries were prepared by immunoSEQ multiplex PCR; TCRdb keeps only in-frame clonotypes and omits some of them. Of roughly 160,000 clones listed, roughly 80% are singletons. The sequencing sample was made of PBMCs. These receptors were collected from a male donor in good health and CMV-seronegative.

This clone was counted between two and nine times. V and J are TRBV19 and TRBJ2-7, with D perhaps matching TRBD2 (5 bases). V lost 8 bases and J 8 bases, leaving 16 bases between the germline ends. The germline gives CDR1 LNHDA, CDR2 SQIVND (reference sequence). The CDR3 has 12 residues. The CDR3 sequence is CASGLHGEKQYF. The CDR3 coding sequence is TGTGCCAGTGGGCTTCACGGGGAAAAGCAGTACTTC.

The chain joins TRBV6-6 to TRBJ2-3, with 11 bases that match TRBD2. Looked up from germline, CDR1 is MNHNY and CDR2 is SVGAGI (reference sequence). The CDR3 covers 16 residues. V was pared by 2 bases and J by 1 base, with 2 bases of the junction left unmatched. The CDR3 bases are TGTGCCAGCAGTTACACACTAGCGGGGGGCACAGATACGCAGTATTTT. Residues: CASSYTLAGGTDTQYF.

The chain has TRBV21-1 and TRBJ2-7; TRBD1 is the table's D call and was not checked against the DNA. TRBV21-1 is classified as a pseudogene. The CDR3 has 14 residues. As DNA, the CDR3 is TGTGCCAGCAGCAAGGACAGCCTCTCCTACGAGCAGTACTTC. The encoded protein is CASSKDSLSYEQYF.

This chain connects TRBV27 to TRBJ1-4, with D possibly being TRBD1 (6 bases). Germline CDR1 reads MNHEY; CDR2 reads SMNVEV (reference sequence). V lost 5 bases to trimming and J lost 7 bases, with 17 bases between them. The CDR3 is 15 residues long. CDR3 protein: CASSPRGTTGEKLFF. The DNA for the CDR3 is TGTGCCAGCAGTCCGAGAGGGACAACGGGTGAAAAACTGTTTTTT.

The J gene is TRBJ2-2, the V gene TRBV5-4, with no clear D. Trimming shortened V by 3 bases and J by 4 bases, and 4 bases separated the two germline ends. This CDR3 comprises 12 residues. CDR1 and CDR2 from the germline V gene are SGHNT and YYREEE (reference sequence). The CDR3 sequence: CASSSSTGELFF. CDR3 coding DNA: TGTGCCAGCAGCTCCTCCACCGGGGAGCTGTTTTTT.

The chain couples TRBV5-1 to TRBJ2-2; D not certain. The length of the CDR3 is 13 residues. The V gene's germline CDR1 is SGHRS and CDR2 YFSETQ. Trimming stripped 7 bases from V and 0 bases from J, with 7 bases between. CDR3 coding DNA: TGCGCCAGCCTTCTAACGAACACCGGGGAGCTGTTTTTT. Translating it yields CASLLTNTGELFF.

This sequence joins TRBV7-3 and TRBJ1-6; no reliable D call. This CDR3 is 15 amino acids long. V lost 0 bases and J lost 7, with 10 bases in between. Germline-derived CDR1 and CDR2 are SGHTA and FQGTGA. CDR3 protein: CASSLTTGSNSPLHF. CDR3 nucleotides: TGTGCCAGCAGCTTAACAACGGGGTCAAATTCACCCCTCCACTTT.

The chain recombines TRBV5-6 with TRBJ1-5, with TRBD1 as a possible D gene (6 bases). Germline loops: CDR1 SGHDT, CDR2 YYEEEE. The CDR3 contains 16 residues. Deletions cut 0 bases from V and 0 bases from J, with 10 bases between. CDR3 bases: TGTGCCAGCAGCTTGGCCCGACAGGTTAGCAATCAGCCCCAGCATTTT. Residues: CASSLARQVSNQPQHF.

The gene calls are TRBV9 and TRBJ2-3; 9 bases fit TRBD2. The V segment lost 1 base and the J segment 2 bases; nucleotides outside the gene matches: 8. The CDR3 length is 17 residues. Germline V gene data show CDR1 as SGDLS and CDR2 as YYNGEE. The CDR3 reads CASSVTSGGTNTDTQYF. CDR3 in DNA: TGTGCCAGCAGCGTAACGAGCGGGGGGACGAACACAGATACGCAGTATTTT.

The V gene is TRBV5-6, the J gene TRBJ2-7, with D maybe TRBD2 (6 bases). Germline V gene lookup returns CDR1 SGHDT and CDR2 YYEEEE. The V end was cut by 4 bases, the J end by 2 bases, with 13 bases between. This CDR3 region has 14 residues. The CDR3 nucleotides are TGTGCCAGCAGCCTCCGGGACTCCCCCTACGAGCAGTACTTC. This sequence encodes CASSLRDSPYEQYF. Full variable domain (rest looked up from reference TRBV5-6 and TRBJ2-7): DAGVTQSPTHLIKTRGQQVTLRCSPKSGHDTVSWYQQALGQGPQFIFQYYEEEERQRGNFPDRFSGHQFPNYSSELNVNALLLGDSALYLCASSLRDSPYEQYFGPGTRLTVT.

The V gene is TRBV25-1, the J gene TRBJ1-2, with D uncertain. V was trimmed by 8 bases and J by 4 bases, leaving 26 bases between them. From germline, CDR1 is MGHDK and CDR2 SYGVNS. The CDR3 spans 17 residues. The CDR3 sequence is CASSDPGVGGSGYGYTF. The CDR3 DNA reads as TGTGCCAGCTCCGACCCCGGGGTGGGCGGGAGCGGCTATGGCTACACCTTC.

In this sample, this clone turned up once. This chain joins TRBV11-3 and TRBJ2-2, with 12 bases aligning to TRBD2. The CDR3 covers 17 residues. From germline, CDR1 is SGHNT and CDR2 YENEEA. J lost 3 bases, V lost 4 bases, and 6 bases had no gene match. Here the CDR3 reads CASSSRGLAGHTGELFF. The DNA of the CDR3 is TGTGCCAGCAGCTCCCGAGGACTAGCGGGGCACACCGGGGAGCTGTTTTTT.

The chain has TRBV6-4 and TRBJ2-1; 8 positions agree with TRBD2. The junction had 7 bases not matched to a gene; V was cut back by 3 bases and J by 9 bases. This CDR3 contains 14 residues. Germline lookup yields CDR1 MRHNA and CDR2 SNTAGT. The CDR3 nucleotides are TGTGCCAGCAGTGAAACGGGAGGGACGTTTGAGCAGTTCTTC. Translation: CASSETGGTFEQFF.

The V and J genes are TRBV5-1 and TRBJ2-6; D gene unclear. CDR3 length: 16 amino acids. Germline V gives CDR1 SGHRS, CDR2 YFSETQ. V was trimmed by 0 bases and J by 0 bases, leaving 7 bases between them. CDR3 in amino acids: CASSLGQFSGANVLTF. The CDR3 DNA reads as TGCGCCAGCAGCTTGGGGCAATTCTCTGGGGCCAACGTCCTGACTTTC. Variable domain in full (rest from reference TRBV5-1 and TRBJ2-6): KAGVTQTPRYLIKTRGQQVTLSCSPISGHRSVSWYQQTPGQGLQFLFEYFSETQRNKGNFPGRFSGRQFSNSRSEMNVSTLELGDSALYLCASSLGQFSGANVLTFGAGSRLTVL.

The rearrangement uses TRBV9 and TRBJ2-2; a weak D match, TRBD1 (5 bases). Germline assignment: CDR1 SGDLS and CDR2 YYNGEE. Deletions cut 4 bases from V and 4 bases from J, with 11 bases between. The CDR3 contains 14 residues. The CDR3: CASSPRAVTGELFF. For the CDR3, the DNA is TGTGCCAGCAGCCCCAGGGCAGTCACCGGGGAGCTGTTTTTT.

The rearrangement joins TRBV5-4 to TRBJ2-7, with D perhaps TRBD2 (6 bases). The CDR3 loop spans 15 amino acids. With 0 bases removed from V and 5 bases from J, the gap between germline ends came to 15 bases. Germline CDR1 and CDR2: SGHNT and YYREEE (reference sequence). In nucleotides, the CDR3 is TGTGCCAGCAGCTTGGCTCCGGGAGTGATCCACGAGCAGTACTTC. Protein sequence: CASSLAPGVIHEQYF.

The rearrangement joins TRBV5-6 to TRBJ2-1; 12 bases fit TRBD2. The CDR3 has 16 amino acids. V shed 4 bases, J shed 1 base, and the junction held 3 bases outside the gene matches. CDR1 and CDR2 (germline): SGHDT, YYEEEE. In nucleotides, the CDR3 is TGTGCCAGCAGCGCAGGGACTAGCGGGTCCTACAATGAGCAGTTCTTC. It encodes CASSAGTSGSYNEQFF.

The V and J genes are TRBV19 and TRBJ2-3, with 7 nucleotides matching TRBD1. V lost 5 bases and J lost 4; bases outside the gene matches: 9. This CDR3 has 15 residues. The germline V gene has CDR1 LNHDA and CDR2 SQIVND (reference sequence). CDR3 protein: CASSYEGAGADTQYF. CDR3 bases: TGTGCCAGTAGTTACGAGGGGGCAGGGGCAGATACGCAGTATTTT.

The chain recombines TRBV25-1 with TRBJ2-2; 10 bases agree with TRBD2. Germline assignment: CDR1 MGHDK and CDR2 SYGVNS. V lost 8 bases, J lost 6 bases, and 12 bases stayed unmatched. The CDR3 is made up of 16 amino acids. DNA for the CDR3: TGTGCCAGCCCCGGGACTAGCGCCACTCGGGCCGGGGAGCTGTTTTTT. It yields the protein CASPGTSATRAGELFF.

This clone was seen a single time. The chain recombines TRBV25-1 with TRBJ2-5; TRBD1 aligns across 8 bases. V was clipped by 4 bases and J by 5 bases; unmatched bases: 9. The CDR3 loop spans 15 amino acids. Germline CDR1 is MGHDK and CDR2 is SYGVNS. This chain's CDR3 is CASSVASGGWETQYF. The DNA for the CDR3 is TGTGCCAGCAGTGTCGCCTCAGGGGGCTGGGAGACCCAGTACTTC.

In its sample, this clone was seen a few times. The chain uses TRBV5-8 and TRBJ1-1; possible D gene TRBD1, 5 bases. V was pared by 3 bases and J by 2 bases, with 11 bases between. This CDR3 region has 14 residues. CDR1 and CDR2 (germline): SGHTS, YDEGEE. The CDR3 here is CASSSRRGNTEAFF. The CDR3 DNA is TGTGCCAGCAGCTCCCGAAGGGGCAACACTGAAGCTTTCTTT.